This TCR beta chain appears in the sequencing data of a study of blood T cell repertoires in COVID-19. Study overall: There were acute and convalescent COVID-19 samples, and they came from the United States, Italy and Spain. From T cells, B-cell-depleted T cells, or PBMCs came the material, which was cDNA or gDNA.

Germline V gene data show CDR1 as MNHNY and CDR2 as SVGAGI (reference sequence). The CDR3 runs to 15 residues. V gave up 2 bases and J gave up 5 bases; unmatched junction bases: 5. This clone was seen just once. Seattle patients were enrolled while actively infected and followed longitudinally. Authors' methods: How many nucleated cells were present was estimated from reference gene primer amplification. Generated by immunoSEQ multiplex PCR, the TCRdb table keeps only in-frame clones and is missing some. The DNA gave D and trimming, while V, J and clone size come from that table. The sample contains some 190,000 clones, approximately 84% of which appear only once.

The material sequenced was peripheral blood. This clonotype was sampled from a woman of 80 years or more with COVID-19, enrolled during active disease. V gene TRBV6-6 combines with J gene TRBJ2-1, with TRBD2 matching over 8 bases. This CDR3 is CASSYRRGENNEQFF. CDR3 in DNA: TGTGCCAGCAGTTACCGGCGGGGGGAAAACAATGAGCAGTTCTTC.